This TCR beta chain derives from a study of blood T cell repertoires in COVID-19. Whole-study context: Collection of acute and convalescent COVID-19 samples took place in the United States, Italy and Spain. T cells, B-cell-depleted T cells, or PBMCs supplied cDNA or gDNA.

Enrollees, about 18 to 90 years old, lived in 25 or so US areas. As handled by the study authors: Reference gene primer amplification gave estimated nucleated cell counts. The table came from immunoSEQ multiplex PCR; TCRdb's copy has only in-frame clones and leaves some out. Clone size and V and J calls were adopted from that table, with D and trimming inferred from the DNA. This sample has a few hundred thousand clones, with more than 85% found just once. Input material: PBMCs or T cells enriched from blood (not recorded which). This clonotype originated in a woman aged 50 to 60 who had recovered from COVID-19.

The CDR3 spells CASSLYGGRSASTDTQYF. CDR3 sequence (DNA): TGTGCCAGCAGCTTGTACGGCGGGAGGTCCGCTAGCACAGATACGCAGTATTTT. The chain joins TRBV5-8 to TRBJ2-3, with 8 bases lining up with TRBD2. The CDR3 consists of 18 residues. Trimming took 1 base from V and 0 from J; bases not matched to a gene: 10. The germline V gene has CDR1 SGHTS and CDR2 YDEGEE.